What follows are 17 T cell receptor beta chains derived from one specimen sequenced in a study of T cell responses to AZD1222 COVID-19 vaccine. The protocol was immunoSEQ multiplex PCR, while the TCRdb copy is restricted to in-frame clones and leaves out a portion. The table lists approximately 130,000 clones, approximately 93% of them singletons. This specimen consisted of peripheral blood, obtained on day 0 of AZD1222 vaccination. All receptors derive from an adult in good health.

The chain carries TRBV5-1 and TRBJ2-6; D tentatively fits TRBD1 or TRBD2 (5 bases each). This CDR3 spans 17 amino acids. Germline lookup yields CDR1 SGHRS and CDR2 YFSETQ. Trimming removed 2 bases from V and 2 bases from J, with 14 bases in between. CDR3 loop: CASSLNGGTAGANVLTF. Here the CDR3 DNA reads TGCGCCAGCAGCTTAAATGGGGGAACGGCTGGGGCCAACGTCCTGACTTTC.

CDR3: CASSTGLYGIYNEQFF. The DNA of the CDR3 is TGTGCCAGTAGTACGGGACTTTATGGGATCTACAATGAGCAGTTCTTC. This chain links TRBV19 with TRBJ2-1, with TRBD2 as a possible D gene (6 bases). V dropped 4 bases and J dropped 3 bases, with 16 bases sitting between them. This CDR3 contains 16 residues. The V gene's germline CDR1 is LNHDA and CDR2 SQIVND (reference sequence).

V and J are TRBV12-5 and TRBJ1-3, with D unresolved. The CDR3 totals 14 residues. CDR1 is LGHNT and CDR2 is FRNRAP in the germline V gene. V was trimmed by 6 bases and J by 0 bases, leaving 9 bases between them. The DNA for the CDR3 is TGTGCTAGTGGCCGACGGCTCTCTGGAAACACCATATATTTT. It specifies CASGRRLSGNTIYF.

This rearrangement joins TRBV2 to TRBJ1-2; unclear D gene. This CDR3 spans 13 amino acids. V lost 1 base, J lost 1 base, and 4 bases lay in between. In germline, CDR1 is SNHLY, CDR2 FYNNEI. CDR3 region: CASSEVINYGYTF. As DNA, the CDR3 is TGTGCCAGCAGTGAAGTCATTAACTATGGCTACACCTTC.

This clone appeared a single time. V gene TRBV7-2 combines with J gene TRBJ1-6; 7 nucleotides line up with TRBD1. CDR1 and CDR2 from the germline V gene are SGHTA and FQGNSA. CDR3 length: 15 amino acids. Losses at the gene ends were 3 bases for V and 7 bases for J; bases not matched to a gene: 6. CDR3 protein: CASSLGTAQNSPLHF. CDR3 nucleotide sequence: TGTGCCAGCAGCTTGGGGACAGCGCAAAATTCACCCCTCCACTTT.

The V gene is TRBV3-1 (or the pseudogene TRBV3-2), the J gene TRBJ1-2; 7 positions match TRBD1. The CDR3 has 14 amino acids. V gave up 1 base and J gave up 2 bases; unmatched junction bases: 1. CDR1 and CDR2 from the germline V gene are LGHDT and YNNKEL (reference sequence). CDR3 amino acids: CASSQVGQNYGYTF. In nucleotides, the CDR3 is TGTGCCAGCAGCCAAGTGGGACAGAACTATGGCTACACCTTC.

The chain uses TRBV6-5 and TRBJ1-2; D unclear. This CDR3 contains 14 residues. Germline CDR1 MNHEY, CDR2 SVGAGI. With 2 bases removed from V and 1 base from J, the gap between germline ends came to 8 bases. DNA for the CDR3: TGTGCCAGCAGTTACGGACCTAATAACTATGGCTACACCTTC. Translating it yields CASSYGPNNYGYTF.

This chain links TRBV15 with TRBJ1-2; D is ambiguous. The V end lost 0 bases, the J end lost 2 bases, and 7 bases lay between the germline ends. This CDR3 has 14 amino acids. The germline V gene encodes CDR1 LNHNV and CDR2 YYDKDF (reference sequence). CDR3 in amino acids: CATSRDLANYGYTF. CDR3 DNA: TGTGCCACCAGCAGAGATCTAGCGAACTATGGCTACACCTTC.

This clone has only one observation. The V call is TRBV2, the J call TRBJ1-1; D gene uncertain. The CDR3 contains 14 residues. Per the germline V gene, CDR1 is SNHLY and CDR2 is FYNNEI. The ends were cut back, 4 bases at V and 4 bases at J, with 13 bases in the middle. DNA of the CDR3: TGTGCCAGCAGTGGCACGCGGGCGGGCACTGAAGCTTTCTTT. It codes for CASSGTRAGTEAFF.

CDR3 coding DNA: TGCGCCAGCAGCAGAGGGACTAGCGGAGAGACCCAGTACTTC. It specifies CASSRGTSGETQYF. The V and J genes are TRBV5-1 and TRBJ2-5, with 11 nucleotides matching TRBD2. V lost 4 bases and J lost 4; bases outside the gene matches: 3. Germline V gives CDR1 SGHRS, CDR2 YFSETQ. The CDR3 is made up of 14 amino acids.

The chain joins TRBV6-4 to TRBJ1-5; 9 bases agree with TRBD1. The CDR3 covers 13 residues. Trimming at V came to 6 bases and at J to 7 bases, leaving 4 bases not matched to a gene. Germline V gene data show CDR1 as MRHNA and CDR2 as SNTAGT. The CDR3 bases are TGTGCCAGCAGCCGGGACAGGGACCAGCCCCAGCATTTT. Translating gives CASSRDRDQPQHF.

This clone occurred once. V is TRBV2 and J is TRBJ2-3; D remains unclear. Trimming left V 7 bases short and J 1 base short, with 12 bases between. CDR3 size: 14 residues. Germline-derived CDR1 and CDR2 are SNHLY and FYNNEI. The CDR3 sequence is CASTTQSGTDTQYF. The CDR3 DNA reads as TGTGCCAGCACGACTCAATCCGGCACAGATACGCAGTATTTT.

The chain has TRBV9 and TRBJ2-5; 8 bases fit TRBD1. The germline V gene has CDR1 SGDLS and CDR2 YYNGEE. The CDR3 covers 15 residues. V shed 4 bases and J 5 bases; nucleotides not matched to a gene: 10. In nucleotides, the CDR3 is TGTGCCAGCAGCCCTAACAGGGGGAACGAGGAGACCCAGTACTTC. Translated: CASSPNRGNEETQYF.

V and J are TRBV2 and TRBJ2-5; possibly TRBD1 for D (6 bases). CDR1 and CDR2 (germline): SNHLY, FYNNEI. The CDR3 has 17 amino acids. The ends were cut back, 1 base at V and 3 bases at J, with 18 bases in the middle. The CDR3 DNA reads as TGTGCCAGCAGTGAAGGTGTGGGCAGGGGCCCCAAAGAGACCCAGTACTTC. Translated: CASSEGVGRGPKETQYF.

The rearrangement joins TRBV5-1 to TRBJ2-1, with D perhaps matching TRBD1 or TRBD2 (5 bases each). This CDR3 has 16 residues. The V gene's germline CDR1 is SGHRS and CDR2 YFSETQ. The V gene lost 3 bases and the J gene lost 10 bases, with 23 bases spanning the gap. The CDR3 reads CASSSRGKGLFGEQFF. CDR3 in DNA: TGCGCCAGCAGCTCCCGAGGGAAGGGGCTATTCGGGGAGCAGTTCTTC.

V usage is TRBV10-3 and J usage is TRBJ1-5; D call uncertain. Germline V CDR1 and CDR2: ENHRY, SYGVKD. The CDR3 runs 14 residues. Between the trimmed V and J ends, which lost 0 bases and 5 bases, there was a span of 8 bases. This CDR3 is CAISESRADQPQHF. Written as DNA, the CDR3 is TGTGCCATCAGTGAGTCCCGGGCGGATCAGCCCCAGCATTTT.

The V gene is TRBV3-1 (or the pseudogene TRBV3-2), the J gene TRBJ1-2; 9 bases agree with TRBD1. This CDR3 has 15 amino acids. The trim removed 0 bases at V and 4 bases at J, leaving 3 bases unmatched. The germline V gene has CDR1 LGHDT and CDR2 YNNKEL (reference sequence). The CDR3 DNA reads as TGTGCCAGCAGCCAAGATGGACAGGGGCCCTATGGCTACACCTTC. This sequence encodes CASSQDGQGPYGYTF.